This is a list of T cell receptor beta chains from one sample in a study of blood T cell repertoires in COVID-19. The table came from immunoSEQ multiplex PCR; TCRdb's copy has only in-frame clones and leaves some out. The sample has some 70,000 clones, about 88% seen once; the top ten hold 2.5% to 3%. Sequences were obtained from peripheral blood. These receptors were collected from a man between 65 and 85 years old with active or convalescent COVID-19. Each CDR3 is given with its conserved first and last residue. A D gene is named only where the DNA matches it firmly. Some rows mark clone size as missing; the rest say once, few, many or name a class of expanded clone.

J gene | clone size | D gene | V gene | CDR3 length | CDR3 protein | CDR3 DNA
TRBJ2-5 | . | TRBD1 | TRBV5-1 | 13 | CASRVGGRETQYF | TGCGCCAGCCGAGTAGGGGGCCGGGAGACCCAGTACTTC
TRBJ1-6 | . | . | TRBV29-1 | 15 | CSVSLGGGQNSPLHF | TGCAGCGTTTCCCTCGGGGGGGGCCAGAATTCACCCCTCCACTTT
TRBJ2-5 | . | TRBD2 | TRBV29-1 | 12 | CSVGGGQETQYF | TGCAGCGTTGGCGGGGGCCAAGAGACCCAGTACTTC
TRBJ1-1 | . | TRBD1 | TRBV5-1 | 15 | CASSLRQGRYSEAFF | TGCGCCAGCAGCTTGCGACAGGGGCGGTATTCTGAAGCTTTCTTT
TRBJ2-3 | . | . | TRBV11-2 | 14 | CASSLFLPPDTQYF | TGTGCCAGCAGCTTATTCCTACCCCCGGATACGCAGTATTTT
TRBJ2-7 | once | TRBD1 | TRBV6-5 | 15 | CASSYSGQGAGEQYF | TGTGCCAGCAGTTACTCTGGACAGGGGGCAGGCGAGCAGTACTTC
TRBJ1-5 | . | TRBD1 | TRBV19 | 17 | CASSIPSWDRNNQPQHF | TGTGCCAGTAGTATTCCCTCCTGGGACAGAAATAATCAGCCCCAGCATTTT
TRBJ2-3 | once | . | TRBV14 | 16 | CASSPLTPSGTDTQYF | TGTGCCAGCAGCCCTCTCACGCCTAGCGGCACAGATACGCAGTATTTT
TRBJ1-3 | few | . | TRBV5-1 | 14 | CASSLSNEGNTIYF | TGCGCCAGCAGCTTGAGCAACGAGGGAAACACCATATATTTT
TRBJ2-5 | . | TRBD1 | TRBV7-2 | 14 | CASSSDRGQETQYF | TGTGCCAGCAGCTCCGACAGGGGGCAAGAGACCCAGTACTTC
TRBJ2-1 | few | . | TRBV5-1 | 14 | CASSSMTGQGEQFF | TGCGCCAGCAGCTCAATGACAGGTCAGGGTGAGCAGTTCTTC
TRBJ1-5 | . | . | TRBV30 | 14 | CAWSVYPGAQPQHF | TGTGCCTGGAGTGTATACCCAGGGGCTCAGCCCCAGCATTTT
TRBJ2-1 | . | TRBD2 | TRBV5-6 | 13 | CASSHLADNEQFF | TGTGCCAGCAGCCATCTAGCGGACAATGAGCAGTTCTTC
TRBJ2-5 | . | . | TRBV19 | 11 | CASSIQETQYF | TGTGCCAGTAGTATACAGGAGACCCAGTACTTC